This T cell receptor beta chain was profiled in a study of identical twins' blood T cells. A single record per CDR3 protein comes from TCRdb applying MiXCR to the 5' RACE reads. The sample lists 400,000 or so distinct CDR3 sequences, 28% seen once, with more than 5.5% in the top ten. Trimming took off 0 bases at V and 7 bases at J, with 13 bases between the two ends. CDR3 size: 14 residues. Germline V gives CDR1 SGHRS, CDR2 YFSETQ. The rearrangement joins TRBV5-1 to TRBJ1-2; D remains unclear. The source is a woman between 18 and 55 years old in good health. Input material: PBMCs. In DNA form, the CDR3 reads TGCGCCAGCAGCTTGGATGTTGGGAATTCTGGCTACACCTTC. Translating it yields CASSLDVGNSGYTF. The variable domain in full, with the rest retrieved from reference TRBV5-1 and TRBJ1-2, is KAGVTQTPRYLIKTRGQQVTLSCSPISGHRSVSWYQQTPGQGLQFLFEYFSETQRNKGNFPGRFSGRQFSNSRSEMNVSTLELGDSALYLCASSLDVGNSGYTFGSGTRLTVV.